This TCR beta chain was observed in a study of blood T cell repertoires in COVID-19 (TCRdb year 2020). About the study as a whole: Samples from collaborators originated in the United States, Italy and Spain and spanned both the acute and convalescent phases of COVID-19. The prospective study material was composed of cDNA or gDNA derived from T cells, B-cell-depleted T cells, or PBMCs. Where HLA class I and class II types were available, the types were taken from metadata supplied by the sample provider, not from assay-based typing. Samples came from the ongoing ImmuneRACE study (first 160 participants) plus 1,254 subjects from 6 global collaborators. The sample metadata nearly always contained a de-identified subject ID, COVID-19 status, age in years and sex. The repertoires were released in a freely available public database intended as a resource for research on the immune response to SARS-CoV-2. Deeply sampled blood TCRbeta repertoires from subjects exposed to, actively infected with, or recovered from COVID-19 were included in the dataset. Paper-wide results and their limitations: How much clinical and demographic metadata was included differed by source and by participant, and the metadata was provided uncurated.

A distance of 13 bases separates the germline ends of V and J, which lose 1 base and 10 bases respectively. The CDR3 sequence holds 12 residues, the cysteine and phenylalanine included. This entry keeps only the CDR3 DNA: 36 bases, framed from base 1. The germline V gene (reference sequence) yields GTSNPN for CDR1 and SVGIG for CDR2. TCRbeta CDR3 regions were amplified from genomic DNA using the immunoSEQ Assay, a bias-controlled multiplex PCR. The published analysis was carried out like this. The number of nucleated cells in each sample was estimated by amplification of reference gene primers within the assay. Sequence reads were collapsed and filtered to measure the absolute abundance of every unique TCRbeta CDR3 rearrangement. Productive Simpson clonality was computed per sample as the square root of Simpson's diversity index over productive rearrangements. Here the immuneACCESS table is served through TCRdb, limited to in-frame sequences with V and J called. Missing clones are a known gap in these copies; in checked studies unresolved V genes cover under half, and the rest lacks a known reason. Clone size and the V and J calls come from that table; the DNA yielded D and trimming. This sample lists some 240,000 clones; approximately 78% were detected once. Roughly 12% of the sample is held by the ten biggest clonotypes.

Collaborating institutions collected whole blood in K2EDTA tubes following their own protocols. For TCRbeta analysis, collaborators shipped samples in one of three forms: frozen whole blood, isolated PBMCs, or DNA extracted from either of those sample types. About this clone: What antigen it recognizes has not been identified. No per-base quality is available; no much larger clone lies one base away.

The chain uses TRBV30 and TRBJ1-1; possibly the D gene is TRBD1, per 5 matching bases. Material: peripheral blood. This TCR came from a woman aged 55-70 years with active or convalescent COVID-19. The DNA reads as follows: TGTGCCTGGAGTGGATGGACAAAGGGAGCTTTCTTT. It is translated as CAWSGWTKGAFF.